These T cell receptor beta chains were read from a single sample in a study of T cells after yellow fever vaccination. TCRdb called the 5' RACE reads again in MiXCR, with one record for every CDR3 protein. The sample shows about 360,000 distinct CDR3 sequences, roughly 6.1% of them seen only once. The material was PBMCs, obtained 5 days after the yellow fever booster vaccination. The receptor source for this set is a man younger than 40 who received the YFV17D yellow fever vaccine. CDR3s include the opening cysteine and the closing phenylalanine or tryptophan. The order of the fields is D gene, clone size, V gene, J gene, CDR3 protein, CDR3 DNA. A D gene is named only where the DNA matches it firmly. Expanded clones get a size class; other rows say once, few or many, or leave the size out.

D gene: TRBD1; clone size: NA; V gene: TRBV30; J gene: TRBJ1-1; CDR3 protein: CAWSEDRGNTEAFF; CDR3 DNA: TGTGCCTGGAGCGAAGACAGGGGGAACACTGAAGCTTTCTTT
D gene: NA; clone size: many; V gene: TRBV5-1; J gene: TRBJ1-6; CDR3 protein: CASSLAGRGSPLHF; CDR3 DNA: TGCGCCAGCAGCTTGGCCGGCAGGGGCTCACCCCTCCACTTT
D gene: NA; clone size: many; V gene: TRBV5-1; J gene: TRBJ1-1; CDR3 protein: CASTTGINTEAFF; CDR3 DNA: TGCGCCAGCACAACAGGGATTAACACTGAAGCTTTCTTT
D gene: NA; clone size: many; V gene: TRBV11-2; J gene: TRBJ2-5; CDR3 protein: CASSLAASETQYF; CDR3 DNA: TGTGCCAGCAGCTTAGCCGCTTCGGAGACCCAGTACTTC
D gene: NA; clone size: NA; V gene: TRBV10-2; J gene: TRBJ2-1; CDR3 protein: CASSPLDNEQFF; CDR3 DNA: TGCGCCAGCAGTCCCCTCGACAATGAGCAGTTCTTC
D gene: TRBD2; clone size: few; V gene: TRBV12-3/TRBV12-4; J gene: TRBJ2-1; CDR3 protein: CASSQGLGTNEQFF; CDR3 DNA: TGTGCCAGCAGCCAGGGACTAGGAACCAATGAGCAGTTCTTC
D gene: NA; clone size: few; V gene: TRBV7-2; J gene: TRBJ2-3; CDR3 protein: CASSEQFHTDTQYF; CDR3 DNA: TGTGCCAGCAGCGAACAGTTCCACACAGATACGCAGTATTTT
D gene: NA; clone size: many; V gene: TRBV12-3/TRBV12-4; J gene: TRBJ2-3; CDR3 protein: CASSPRAPRQYF; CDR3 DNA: TGTGCCAGCAGTCCCCGGGCCCCCAGGCAGTATTTT
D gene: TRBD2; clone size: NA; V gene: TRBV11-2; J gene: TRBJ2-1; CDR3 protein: CASSPVLWTSGRSSYNEQFF; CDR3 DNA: TGTGCCAGCAGCCCAGTTCTCTGGACTAGCGGGAGGAGCTCCTACAATGAGCAGTTCTTC
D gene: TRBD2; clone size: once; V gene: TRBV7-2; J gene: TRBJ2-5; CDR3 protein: CASSTGLAGAGETPYF; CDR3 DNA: TGTGCCAGCAGCACGGGACTAGCGGGAGCGGGGGAGACCCCGTACTTC
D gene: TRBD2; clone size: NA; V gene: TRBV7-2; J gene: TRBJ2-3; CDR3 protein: CASSYRTSGTDTQYF; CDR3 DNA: TGTGCCAGCAGCTACCGGACTAGCGGCACAGATACGCAGTATTTT
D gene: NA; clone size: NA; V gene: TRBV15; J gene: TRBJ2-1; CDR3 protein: CATSRVGLPDMEQFF; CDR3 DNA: TGTGCCACCAGCAGAGTGGGTCTGCCAGACATGGAGCAGTTCTTC
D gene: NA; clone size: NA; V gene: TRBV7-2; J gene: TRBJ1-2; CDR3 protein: CASSLGGQTPGYTF; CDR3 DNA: TGTGCCAGCAGCTTAGGTGGACAGACACCAGGCTACACCTTC
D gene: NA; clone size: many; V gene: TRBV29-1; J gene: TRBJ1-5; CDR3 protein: CSVSRGSNQPQHF; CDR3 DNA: TGCAGCGTTTCTCGGGGTAGCAATCAGCCCCAGCATTTT
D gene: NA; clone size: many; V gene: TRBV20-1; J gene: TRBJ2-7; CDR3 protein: CSARDMRRNSYEQYF; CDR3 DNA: TGCAGTGCTAGAGATATGAGGCGCAACAGCTACGAGCAGTACTTC
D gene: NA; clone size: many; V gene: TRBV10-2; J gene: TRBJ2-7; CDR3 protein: CASCPGRTSYEQYF; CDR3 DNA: TGCGCCAGTTGTCCAGGGAGGACCTCCTACGAGCAGTACTTC
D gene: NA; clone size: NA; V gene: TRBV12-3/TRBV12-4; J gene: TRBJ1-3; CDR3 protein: CASSLVLTGNTIYF; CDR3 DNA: TGTGCCAGCAGTTTAGTTCTTACTGGAAACACCATATATTTT
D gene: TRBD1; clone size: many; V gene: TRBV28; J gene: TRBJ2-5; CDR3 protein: CASSLLGQGSDKKTQYF; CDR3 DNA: TGTGCCAGCAGTTTATTGGGACAGGGTTCGGATAAAAAGACCCAGTACTTC
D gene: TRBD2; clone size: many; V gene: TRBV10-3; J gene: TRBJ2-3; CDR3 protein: CAISEETSGVFADTQYF; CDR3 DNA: TGTGCCATCAGTGAGGAGACTAGCGGGGTTTTCGCAGATACGCAGTATTTT
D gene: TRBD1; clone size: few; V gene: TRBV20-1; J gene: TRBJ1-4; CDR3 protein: CSAQDRGRGKLFF; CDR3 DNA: TGCAGTGCCCAGGACAGGGGGCGAGGAAAACTGTTTTTT
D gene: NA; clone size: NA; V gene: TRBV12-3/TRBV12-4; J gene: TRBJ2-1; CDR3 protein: CASVRASYNEQFF; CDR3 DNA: TGTGCCAGTGTGCGGGCCTCCTACAATGAGCAGTTCTTC
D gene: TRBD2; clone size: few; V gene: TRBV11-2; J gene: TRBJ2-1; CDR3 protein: CASSLDGRGLAGLYNEQFF; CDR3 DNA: TGTGCCAGCAGCTTAGACGGCCGAGGACTAGCGGGACTCTACAATGAGCAGTTCTTC
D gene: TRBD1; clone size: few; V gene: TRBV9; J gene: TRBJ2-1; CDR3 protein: CASSIPRDRVSNEQFF; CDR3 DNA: TGTGCCAGCAGCATACCCCGGGACAGGGTAAGCAATGAGCAGTTCTTC
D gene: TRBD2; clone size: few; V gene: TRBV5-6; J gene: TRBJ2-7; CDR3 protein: CASSFGLAGLYEQYF; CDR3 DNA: TGTGCCAGCAGCTTTGGACTAGCGGGCCTCTACGAGCAGTACTTC
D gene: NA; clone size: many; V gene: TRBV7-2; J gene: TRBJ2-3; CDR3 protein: CASSPLGRGIADTQYF; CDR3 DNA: TGTGCCAGCAGCCCTTTAGGGCGTGGGATTGCGGATACGCAGTATTTT
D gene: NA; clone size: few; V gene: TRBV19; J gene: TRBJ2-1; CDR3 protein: CASSSRRGEGNEQFF; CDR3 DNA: TGTGCCAGTAGTTCTCGACGGGGAGAAGGGAATGAGCAGTTCTTC
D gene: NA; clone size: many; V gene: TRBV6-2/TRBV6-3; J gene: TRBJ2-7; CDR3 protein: CASSYGVSSYEQYF; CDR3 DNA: TGTGCCAGCAGTTACGGTGTTAGCAGCTACGAGCAGTACTTC
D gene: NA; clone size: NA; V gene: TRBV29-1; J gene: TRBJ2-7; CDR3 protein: CSVQTRGEQYF; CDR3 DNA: TGCAGCGTTCAGACTAGGGGCGAGCAGTACTTC
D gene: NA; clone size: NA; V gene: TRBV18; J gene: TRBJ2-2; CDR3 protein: CASSPENRATGELFF; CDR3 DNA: TGTGCCAGCTCACCGGAGAACAGGGCAACCGGGGAGCTGTTTTTT
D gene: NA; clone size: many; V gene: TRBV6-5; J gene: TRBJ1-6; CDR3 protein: CASSPGGRGSPLHF; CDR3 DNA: TGTGCCAGCAGCCCCGGAGGACGGGGTTCACCCCTCCACTTT
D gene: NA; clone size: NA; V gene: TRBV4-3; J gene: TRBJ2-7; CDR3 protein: CASSQALGRQYEQYF; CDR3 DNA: TGCGCCAGCAGCCAAGCTTTAGGGCGGCAATACGAGCAGTACTTC
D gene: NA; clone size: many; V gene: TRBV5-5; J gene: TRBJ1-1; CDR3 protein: CASSFKGMAEAFF; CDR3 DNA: TGTGCCAGCAGCTTCAAGGGAATGGCTGAAGCTTTCTTT
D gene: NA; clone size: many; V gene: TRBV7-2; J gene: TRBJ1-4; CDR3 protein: CASSSQRGSNEKLFF; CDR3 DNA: TGTGCCAGCAGCTCCCAAAGGGGCTCGAATGAAAAACTGTTTTTT
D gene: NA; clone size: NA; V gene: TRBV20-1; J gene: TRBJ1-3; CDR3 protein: CSASRWNTIYF; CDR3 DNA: TGCAGTGCCTCGCGGTGGAACACCATATATTTT
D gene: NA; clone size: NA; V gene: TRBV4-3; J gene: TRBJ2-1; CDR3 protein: CASSRSGFAYNEQFF; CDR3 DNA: TGCGCCAGCAGCCGATCAGGATTTGCCTACAATGAGCAGTTCTTC
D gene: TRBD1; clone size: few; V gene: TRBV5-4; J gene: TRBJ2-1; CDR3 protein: CASSGIRDRGHPEQFF; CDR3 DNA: TGTGCCAGCAGCGGGATCCGGGACAGGGGGCACCCCGAGCAGTTCTTC
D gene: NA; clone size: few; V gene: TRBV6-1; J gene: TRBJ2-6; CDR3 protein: CASSRVFSGANVLTF; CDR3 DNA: TGTGCCAGCAGCCGAGTTTTCTCTGGGGCCAACGTCCTGACTTTC
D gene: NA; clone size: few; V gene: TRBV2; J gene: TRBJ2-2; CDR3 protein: CASRYLETGELFF; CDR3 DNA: TGTGCCAGCAGATACCTAGAAACCGGGGAGCTGTTTTTT
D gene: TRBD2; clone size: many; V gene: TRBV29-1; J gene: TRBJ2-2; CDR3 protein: CSVKGGLAGDTGELFF; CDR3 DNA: TGCAGCGTTAAGGGAGGACTAGCGGGGGACACCGGGGAGCTGTTTTTT